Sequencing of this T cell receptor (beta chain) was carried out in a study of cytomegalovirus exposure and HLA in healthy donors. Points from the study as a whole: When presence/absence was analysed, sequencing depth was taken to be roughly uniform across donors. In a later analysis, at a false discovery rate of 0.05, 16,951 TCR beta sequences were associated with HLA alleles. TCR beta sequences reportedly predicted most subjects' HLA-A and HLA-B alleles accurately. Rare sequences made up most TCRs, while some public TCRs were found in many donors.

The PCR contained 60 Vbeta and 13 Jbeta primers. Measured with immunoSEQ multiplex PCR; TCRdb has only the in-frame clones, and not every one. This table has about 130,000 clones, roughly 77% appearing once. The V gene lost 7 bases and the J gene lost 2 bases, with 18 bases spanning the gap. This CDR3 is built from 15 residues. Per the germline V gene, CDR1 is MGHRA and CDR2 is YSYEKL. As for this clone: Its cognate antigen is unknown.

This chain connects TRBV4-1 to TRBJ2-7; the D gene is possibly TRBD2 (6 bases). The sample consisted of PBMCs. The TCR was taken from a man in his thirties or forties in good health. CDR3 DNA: TGCGCCAGCACCAGACGGCGGGACGGAGCCTACGAGCAGTACTTC. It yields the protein CASTRRRDGAYEQYF.